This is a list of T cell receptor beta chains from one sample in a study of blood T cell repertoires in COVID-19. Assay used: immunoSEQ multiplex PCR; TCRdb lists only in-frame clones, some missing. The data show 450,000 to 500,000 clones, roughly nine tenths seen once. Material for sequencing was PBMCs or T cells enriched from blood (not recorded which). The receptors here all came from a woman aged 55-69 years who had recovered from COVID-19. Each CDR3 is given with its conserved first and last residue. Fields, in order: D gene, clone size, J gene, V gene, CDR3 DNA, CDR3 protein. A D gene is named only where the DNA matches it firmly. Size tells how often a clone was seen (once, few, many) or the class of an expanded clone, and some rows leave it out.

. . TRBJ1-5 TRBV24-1 TGTGCCACCAGTGCCGGTCAGGTATACAATCAGCCCCAGCATTTT CATSAGQVYNQPQHF
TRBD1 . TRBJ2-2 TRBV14 TGTGCCAGCAGCCGGGACAGGGGGCGAACCGGGGAGCTGTTTTTT CASSRDRGRTGELFF
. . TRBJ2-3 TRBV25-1 TGTGCCAGCAGTCCTACAGGGTACACAGATACGCAGTATTTT CASSPTGYTDTQYF
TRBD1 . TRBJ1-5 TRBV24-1 TGTGCCACCAGTGAGCGGGACAGTCGGCCCCAGCATTTT CATSERDSRPQHF
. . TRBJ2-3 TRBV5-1 TGCGCCAGCAGCTTGGCCGGGACAGCTATAGCGGGGCCAAATACGCAGTATTTT CASSLAGTAIAGPNTQYF
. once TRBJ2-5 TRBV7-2 TGTGCCAGCAGTAGGACGCAAACTGAGGGGACCCAGTACTTC CASSRTQTEGTQYF
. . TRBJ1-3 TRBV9 TGTGCCAGCAGCGTACAAGGGGGCTCTGGAAACACCATATATTTT CASSVQGGSGNTIYF
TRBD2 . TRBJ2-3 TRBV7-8 TGTGCCAGCAGCTTAGAAAACGGGAGGTCAGATACGCAGTATTTT CASSLENGRSDTQYF
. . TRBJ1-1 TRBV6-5 TGTGCCAGCAAAGGACAGCCCCACACTGAAGCTTTCTTT CASKGQPHTEAFF
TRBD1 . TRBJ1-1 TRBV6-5 TGTGCCACCCAGACAGGGGGCTACCCTACTGAAGCTTTCTTT CATQTGGYPTEAFF
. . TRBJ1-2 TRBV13 TGTGCCAGCAGCTCGACGCGGGTTAGATATGGCTACACCTTC CASSSTRVRYGYTF
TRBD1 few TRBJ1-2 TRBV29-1 TGCAGCGTAGACAGGGGGAACTATGGCTACACCTTC CSVDRGNYGYTF
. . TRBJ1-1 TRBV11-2 TGTGCCAGCAGCTCCCTCAAACAGGACCTCACTGAAGCTTTCTTT CASSSLKQDLTEAFF
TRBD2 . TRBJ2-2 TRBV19 TGTGCCAGTAGTATGCGTGGGACTAGCGGGGGGGATAACACCGGGGAGCTGTTTTTT CASSMRGTSGGDNTGELFF
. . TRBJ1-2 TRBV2 TGTGCCGCCCTAGGGGTGCACTATGGCTACACCTTC CAALGVHYGYTF
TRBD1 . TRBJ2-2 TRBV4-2 TGTGCCAGCAGCCAACCGACAGGGCTGAACACCGGGGAGCTGTTTTTT CASSQPTGLNTGELFF
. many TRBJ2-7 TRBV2 TGTGCCAGCAGTGAAAGGGGGAGGGGGGCCTACGAGCAGTACTTC CASSERGRGAYEQYF
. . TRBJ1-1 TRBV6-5 TGTGCCAGCACCATTACATATGACAGTCAAAAGGCTTTCTTT CASTITYDSQKAFF
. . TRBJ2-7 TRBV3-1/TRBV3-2 TGTGCCAGCAGCCAAGATAACAGGGGGGGAGAGCAGTACTTC CASSQDNRGGEQYF
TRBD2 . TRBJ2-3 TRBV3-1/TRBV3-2 TGTGCCAGCAGCCAAGCTAGCGGGGGGTCTACGCAGTATTTT CASSQASGGSTQYF
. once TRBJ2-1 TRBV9 TGTGCCAGCAGCGTAGGCGGAGGTACCTACAATGAGCAGTTCTTC CASSVGGGTYNEQFF
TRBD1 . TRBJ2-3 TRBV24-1 TGTGCCACCAGTGAGGCCGGGACAGAACGCACAGATACGCAGTATTTT CATSEAGTERTDTQYF
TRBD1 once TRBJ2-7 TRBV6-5 TGTGCCAGCACGAGGGGGCCCACCTACGAGCAGTACTTC CASTRGPTYEQYF